One and the same sample provided the 4 T cell receptor beta chains below, sequenced in a study of T-cell reconstitution after alpha-beta-depleted transplantation in children. Unique molecular identifiers featured in how the TCRbeta library was prepared. MiXCR was run by TCRdb on the PCR reads, yielding one entry per CDR3 protein. The sample includes 130,000 to 150,000 distinct CDR3 sequences, more than 8% of them seen just once. The sequenced sample was PBMCs, mostly from graft donor cells, obtained 180 days after TCRalphabeta/CD19-depleted stem cell transplant. The receptors derive from a female patient between 2 and 15 years old who had a stem cell transplant for congenital amegakaryocytic thrombocytopenia, so the T cells may come from the graft donor.

This clonotype was picked up a small number of times. V gene TRBV5-1 combines with J gene TRBJ2-5; TRBD1 agrees at 7 bases. V trimming: 4 bases; J trimming: 5 bases; junction bases outside the gene matches: 8. CDR3 length equals 14 residues. The V gene's germline CDR1 is SGHRS and CDR2 YFSETQ. The CDR3 DNA reads as TGCGCCAGCAGCCCCGGACAGGACTGGGAGACCCAGTACTTC. As protein: CASSPGQDWETQYF.

This clonotype was counted many times. This rearrangement joins TRBV20-1 to TRBJ1-4, with D possibly TRBD1 on 5 matching bases. The CDR3 length is 14 residues. Germline CDR1 and CDR2: DFQATT and SNEGSKA (reference sequence). Trimming stripped 1 base from V and 8 bases from J, with 14 bases between. CDR3 bases: TGCAGTGCTAGAGGTGGGGCAGGCATCGAAAAACTGTTTTTT. Protein: CSARGGAGIEKLFF.

This clonotype was seen ten or more times. The chain combines TRBV6-5 with TRBJ2-7, with 10 bases that match TRBD1. The V gene end was trimmed by 4 bases and the J gene end by 7 bases; junction bases not matched to a gene: 10. This CDR3 contains 15 residues. From germline, CDR1 is MNHEY and CDR2 SVGAGI. CDR3 loop: CASSFYGTGEREQYF. In DNA form, the CDR3 reads TGTGCCAGCAGTTTCTACGGGACAGGGGAGCGGGAGCAGTACTTC.

The sample holds many counts of this clonotype. The rearrangement joins TRBV6-5 to TRBJ2-7, with D uncertain. There are 14 residues in the CDR3. Trimming stripped 0 bases from V and 3 bases from J, with 9 bases between. The V gene's germline CDR1 is MNHEY and CDR2 SVGAGI. Here the CDR3 reads CASSYSIPIYEQYF. Written as DNA, the CDR3 is TGTGCCAGCAGTTACTCGATTCCCATCTACGAGCAGTACTTC.